Listed below are T cell receptor beta chains from one sample, sequenced in a study of shared clonotypes between healthy human individuals. Repertoires were generated with immunoSEQ multiplex PCR, while TCRdb's copy carries only in-frame clones and drops some. The sample has about 600,000 clones, 95% to 98% seen once. Sequencing was performed on naive CD4+ T cells sorted from blood. The receptors here all came from a woman aged 25 to 39 in good health. The CDR3 runs from the conserved cysteine through the conserved F or W. A D gene is named only where the DNA matches it firmly. Size values are once, few and many counts, or a class for expanded clones, and some rows have none.

abundance	j_gene	d_gene	v_gene	len	CDR3nt	CDR3aa
once	TRBJ2-1	TRBD1	TRBV19	16	TGTGCCAGTGGGAAGCGACAGGGTCTTGGGGTCAATGAGCAGTTCTTC	CASGKRQGLGVNEQFF
-	TRBJ2-7	TRBD2	TRBV9	14	TGTGCCAGCAGCGTGGGACTAGCGGGAGGAAGCCTACTTTTC	CASSVGLAGGSLLF
-	TRBJ2-7	-	TRBV6-5	14	TGTGCCAGCAGTTACTCCGAGCGGAGGGCACAGCAGTACTTC	CASSYSERRAQQYF
-	TRBJ2-1	TRBD2	TRBV19	13	TGTGCCAGTAGTGCCTGGACTAGAAATGAGCAGTTCTTC	CASSAWTRNEQFF
-	TRBJ2-3	-	TRBV19	15	TGTGCCAGTAGTATACGGCGGGAAGCTTTCGGTACGCAGTATTTT	CASSIRREAFGTQYF
-	TRBJ2-3	-	TRBV11-2	18	TGTGCCAGCAGCTCTCGGTTCCTTAGGGGCCCTAGCACAGATACGCAGTATTTT	CASSSRFLRGPSTDTQYF
-	TRBJ1-6	-	TRBV19	15	TGTGCCAGTAGTAGAGACCGGGGCCCTAATTCACCCCTCCACTTT	CASSRDRGPNSPLHF
-	TRBJ1-4	-	TRBV6-5	14	TGTGCCAGCAGCCGCCGGGACACTCTGGGGAAACTGTTTTTT	CASSRRDTLGKLFF
-	TRBJ2-1	TRBD1	TRBV30	12	TGTGCCTGGAGGAGGGACAGAAACGAGCAGTTCTTC	CAWRRDRNEQFF
-	TRBJ2-2	-	TRBV19	16	TGTGCCAGTAGTTTACCCCGCAGACAGCACACCGGGGAGCTGTTTTTT	CASSLPRRQHTGELFF
-	TRBJ2-3	TRBD2	TRBV11-2	16	TGTGCCAGCAGTTTTCAGGCTAGCGGGAGTACAGATACGCAGTATTTT	CASSFQASGSTDTQYF
-	TRBJ2-7	TRBD2	TRBV5-6	15	TGTGCCAGCAGCTCGACTAGCGGGAGCATGTACGAGCAGTACTTC	CASSSTSGSMYEQYF
-	TRBJ2-2	TRBD1	TRBV7-3	14	TGTGCCAGCAGCGCACAGGGGGCACCCGGGGAGCTGTTTTTT	CASSAQGAPGELFF
-	TRBJ1-5	-	TRBV27	14	TGTGCCAGCAGTTTACGACAGAACTATCAGCCCCAGCATTTT	CASSLRQNYQPQHF
-	TRBJ2-1	TRBD2	TRBV11-1	16	TGTGCCAGCAGCCAGGGACTAGCGGGAGGAGGCAATGAGCAGTTCTTC	CASSQGLAGGGNEQFF
-	TRBJ2-7	TRBD1	TRBV5-1	16	TGCGCCAGCAGCTTGGGGGGACAGGGGGCGCGTGGCGAGCAGTACTTC	CASSLGGQGARGEQYF
-	TRBJ2-1	TRBD2	TRBV4-1	17	TGCGCCAGCAGCCAAGTAAGGACGGGAGGGCTTTACAATGAGCAGTTCTTC	CASSQVRTGGLYNEQFF
-	TRBJ2-7	TRBD2	TRBV18	16	TGTGCCAGCTCACTCTCGGCGCCTAGCGGGTCCTACGAGCAGTACTTC	CASSLSAPSGSYEQYF
-	TRBJ2-3	-	TRBV6-6	15	TGTGCCAGCAGTTACTCTCGGCCGGGAGAGGATACGCAGTATTTT	CASSYSRPGEDTQYF
-	TRBJ2-1	-	TRBV28	12	TGTGCCAGCAGTTTATCTAGAAATGAGCAGTTCTTC	CASSLSRNEQFF
-	TRBJ2-2	TRBD2	TRBV9	16	TGTGCCAGCAGCGCACGGACTAGCGGGAGGACTGGGGAGCTGTTTTTT	CASSARTSGRTGELFF
-	TRBJ2-1	-	TRBV6-4	13	TGTGCCAGCAGTGACTCGGTAGGGACTCAGCAGTTCTTC	CASSDSVGTQQFF
once	TRBJ2-3	-	TRBV28	18	TGTGCCAGCAGTTTCTTTGGAGGTTCTGGTCGGAGGGCAGATACGCAGTATTTT	CASSFFGGSGRRADTQYF
-	TRBJ2-3	-	TRBV5-1	17	TGCGCCAGCAGCAAAGCCGGGACTTCAACTAGCACAGATACGCAGTATTTT	CASSKAGTSTSTDTQYF
-	TRBJ1-1	-	TRBV5-4	15	TGTGCCAGCAGCTTGAATCGGATGGAGAACACTGAAGCTTTCTTT	CASSLNRMENTEAFF
-	TRBJ2-7	TRBD1	TRBV27	15	TGTGCCAGCAGTTTATCGAGGCAGGGGGCCTACGAGCAGTACTTC	CASSLSRQGAYEQYF
-	TRBJ2-7	TRBD1	TRBV28	15	TGTGCCAGCAGTTTATATGACAGGGCCTCCTACGAGCAGTACTTC	CASSLYDRASYEQYF
-	TRBJ2-7	TRBD1	TRBV6-1	15	TGTGCCAGCAGTGAAGCGGGGACAGACGGGTACGAGCAGTACTTC	CASSEAGTDGYEQYF
-	TRBJ2-1	-	TRBV12-2	17	TGTGCAAGTCGCTTCCGTTCCTCGGGTAAAAGCCACAATGAGCAGTTCTTC	CASRFRSSGKSHNEQFF
-	TRBJ1-1	-	TRBV10-3	12	TGTGCCATCAGTGTAATCGGGGCTGAAGCTTTCTTT	CAISVIGAEAFF
-	TRBJ2-5	-	TRBV5-4	14	TGTGCCAGCAGCTTGGAGGCTATGCAAGAGACCCAGTACTTC	CASSLEAMQETQYF
-	TRBJ2-1	-	TRBV2	12	TGTGCCAGCAGAGGGGAGTACAATGAGCAGTTCTTC	CASRGEYNEQFF
few	TRBJ1-5	-	TRBV2	12	TGTGCCAGCAGTGAGTGGAATCAGCCCCAGCATTTT	CASSEWNQPQHF
-	TRBJ2-7	-	TRBV27	15	TGTGCCAGCAGTTCCCGGGCGGCGGGGTCCTACGAGCAGTACTTC	CASSSRAAGSYEQYF
-	TRBJ2-7	-	TRBV5-3	15	TGTGCCAGAAGCTTGGCTGTGGGAGAGCACTACGAGCAGTACTTC	CARSLAVGEHYEQYF
-	TRBJ1-5	-	TRBV28	15	TGTGCCAGCAGTGCGGCCGGGAATAGCAATCAGCCCCAGCATTTT	CASSAAGNSNQPQHF
-	TRBJ2-1	-	TRBV5-1	15	TGCGCCAGCAGCTTGGGCGCAGGATCCTACAATGAGCAGTTCTTC	CASSLGAGSYNEQFF
once	TRBJ2-3	-	TRBV10-1	14	TGCGCCAGCAGTGAGCACAGTTTCACAGATACGCAGTATTTT	CASSEHSFTDTQYF
-	TRBJ2-1	-	TRBV27	15	TGTGCCAGCAGTTTATTGGGAGGGGGGATGAATGAGCAGTTCTTC	CASSLLGGGMNEQFF
-	TRBJ1-1	-	TRBV6-1	13	TGTGCCACTGCGAGGGCGCGCAACACTGAAGCTTTCTTT	CATARARNTEAFF
-	TRBJ2-7	TRBD2	TRBV18	16	TGTGCCAGCTCACCACCGGGACTAGCAGGAACTTACGAGCAGTACTTC	CASSPPGLAGTYEQYF
-	TRBJ2-2	TRBD2	TRBV11-2	17	TGTGCCAGCAGTCACGGGGGACTAGCGGGAGTTGGCGGGGAGCTGTTTTTT	CASSHGGLAGVGGELFF
-	TRBJ1-5	-	TRBV2	14	TGTGCCAGCAGTTTGGCGGACCACAATCAGCCCCAGCATTTT	CASSLADHNQPQHF
-	TRBJ2-3	TRBD2	TRBV4-2	15	TGTGCCAGCACCACTAGCGGGAGTCTTATAGATACGCAGTATTTT	CASTTSGSLIDTQYF
-	TRBJ2-7	-	TRBV11-2	12	TGTGCCAGCAGCATCGGAGGTAGGGAGCAGTACTTC	CASSIGGREQYF
-	TRBJ1-5	-	TRBV19	14	TGTGCCAGTAGTATAAGGGGGGGCAATCAGCCCCAGCATTTT	CASSIRGGNQPQHF
-	TRBJ2-1	-	TRBV19	16	TGTGCCAGTAGAGACCGGGGGCGGGCCACCTACAATGAGCAGTTCTTC	CASRDRGRATYNEQFF
-	TRBJ2-1	-	TRBV7-7	14	TGTGCCAGCAGCTTAGACAGCTCCTACAATGAGCAGTTCTTC	CASSLDSSYNEQFF
few	TRBJ1-5	-	TRBV4-2	14	TGTGCCAGCAGCCAAGACAGGGGAGAGCAGCCCCAGCATTTT	CASSQDRGEQPQHF
once	TRBJ2-2	TRBD2	TRBV5-1	15	TGCGCCAGCAGCTTGTCAGCGGGAGTTGCCGGGGAGCTGTTTTTT	CASSLSAGVAGELFF